The source of this T cell receptor (beta chain) is a study of blood T cells in healthy people across ages. This CDR3 comprises 15 residues. About this clonotype: Mismatch with germline at one junction end may stem from a read error.

Primed by a sample-barcoded 5' primer and a J-beta primer mix, a second PCR proceeded for about 6 to 12 cycles. TCRdb re-derived calls from the 5' RACE reads in MiXCR, one entry per CDR3 protein. The top ten clones hold 28% of a sample with hundreds of thousands of distinct CDR3 sequences, 60% to 80% of them seen once. The specimen was blood. The V gene is TRBV12-3 or TRBV12-4, the J gene TRBJ2-1; the D gene is possibly TRBD2 (6 bases). This clonotype was sampled from a man aged 25 to 40 in good health. The CDR3 loop reads CASSLRVGGDNEQFF. CDR3 nucleotides: TGTGCCAGTAGTTTAAGAGTAGGAGGGGACAATGAGCAGTTCTTC.